The text below deals with one TCR beta chain. TCRdb's table, derived via immunoSEQ multiplex PCR, lists solely in-frame clones and lacks some. Of about 400,000 clones in the sample, approximately 91% were seen once. These data come from a study of blood T cell repertoires in COVID-19. The CDR3 is made up of 18 amino acids. The germline V gene has CDR1 SGHNT and CDR2 YYREEE (reference sequence). V gave up 2 bases and J gave up 4 bases; unmatched junction bases: 10. The material sequenced was PBMCs or T cells enriched from blood (not recorded which). The source is a woman aged 40-49 years with acute COVID-19. The J gene is TRBJ2-6, the V gene TRBV5-4; 9 nucleotides align to TRBD1. CDR3 nucleotide sequence: TGTGCCAGCAGCTTAGTGCCGGGACAGGGCTCCGGGGCCAACGTCCTGACTTTC. Protein sequence: CASSLVPGQGSGANVLTF.